The 16 T cell receptor beta chains given below trace back to one sample, sequenced in a study of cytomegalovirus exposure and HLA in healthy donors. Use of 60 Vbeta and 13 Jbeta primers characterized the PCR. Here immunoSEQ multiplex PCR was the method, and the copy in TCRdb shows in-frame clones only, minus some. Among some 76,000 clones listed, approximately 80% were seen once. The material sequenced was PBMCs. All receptors derive from a woman in her 40s in good health and CMV-seropositive.

The chain recombines TRBV9 with TRBJ1-1; tentatively, D is TRBD1 (6 bases). The length of the CDR3 is 14 residues. The germline CDR1 and CDR2 sequences are SGDLS and YYNGEE. V was pared by 1 base and J by 4 bases, with 11 bases between. CDR3 nucleotide sequence: TGTGCCAGCAGCGTAACAGGGAGGGCCACTGAAGCTTTCTTT. Encoded protein: CASSVTGRATEAFF.

The V gene is TRBV9, the J gene TRBJ1-1; no clear D. Trimming left V 4 bases short and J 5 bases short, with 15 bases between. The CDR3 covers 14 residues. Germline CDR1 SGDLS, CDR2 YYNGEE. In DNA, the CDR3 is TGTGCCAGCAGCCCCCCCACCGGGGAGACTGAAGCTTTCTTT. Its translation is CASSPPTGETEAFF.

The V call is TRBV5-1, the J call TRBJ2-1; TRBD2 is a possible D gene (6 bases). V lost 0 bases and J 4 bases, leaving 8 bases between the germline ends. Germline values: CDR1 SGHRS, CDR2 YFSETQ. The CDR3 loop spans 14 amino acids. CDR3 coding DNA: TGCGCCAGCAGCTTGGCAGCGGGTTACAATGAGCAGTTCTTC. It yields the protein CASSLAAGYNEQFF.

The rearrangement links TRBV7-6 to TRBJ2-7; TRBD1 might be the D (6 bases). Trimming pared 8 bases from V and 3 bases from J, leaving 14 bases between. Germline values: CDR1 SGHVS, CDR2 FNYEAQ. This CDR3 is 13 amino acids long. The DNA for the CDR3 is TGTGCCAGCTCCCCCAGGGGCCGCTACGAGCAGTACTTC. Translating gives CASSPRGRYEQYF.

The V gene is TRBV12-5, the J gene TRBJ2-1; D gene unclear. This CDR3 is built from 12 residues. Trimming removed 2 bases from V and 6 bases from J, with 5 bases in between. Germline-derived CDR1 and CDR2 are LGHNT and FRNRAP. The CDR3 DNA reads as TGTGCTAGTGGTTTGCAGATCAATGAGCAGTTCTTC. This sequence encodes CASGLQINEQFF.

This rearrangement joins TRBV28 to TRBJ1-3; maybe TRBD1 (5 bases). V dropped 3 bases and J dropped 4 bases, with 13 bases sitting between them. Germline V gene sequence: CDR1 MDHEN, CDR2 SYDVKM. The CDR3 runs to 15 residues. Here the CDR3 DNA reads TGTGCCAGCAGTTTGGGGGGGATGACGGGAAACACCATATATTTT. Translating gives CASSLGGMTGNTIYF.

The chain is built from TRBV9 and TRBJ2-2, with no clear D. V was trimmed by 0 bases and J by 0 bases, leaving 12 bases between them. This CDR3 contains 17 residues. Germline V gene lookup returns CDR1 SGDLS and CDR2 YYNGEE. CDR3 sequence (DNA): TGTGCCAGCAGCGTAGAAGGTTCAGGCGCGAACACCGGGGAGCTGTTTTTT. It is translated as CASSVEGSGANTGELFF.

The V call is TRBV6-1, the J call TRBJ1-2; the D is unclear. The germline CDR1 and CDR2 sequences are MNHNS and SASEGT. This CDR3 has 15 residues. V was pared by 7 bases and J by 5 bases, with 20 bases between. CDR3 in amino acids: CASTETDYPWYGYTF. In nucleotides, the CDR3 is TGTGCCAGCACCGAGACGGACTACCCTTGGTATGGCTACACCTTC.

This clone occurred once. The chain is built from TRBV11-2 and TRBJ2-3, with D maybe TRBD2 (5 bases). CDR3 length equals 15 residues. Germline assignment: CDR1 SGHAT and CDR2 FQNNGV. The V end lost 1 base, the J end lost 1 base, and 9 bases lay between the germline ends. This chain's CDR3 is CASSLGVSGTDTQYF. DNA of the CDR3: TGTGCCAGCAGCTTAGGTGTTAGCGGCACAGATACGCAGTATTTT. Full variable domain (missing parts from reference TRBV11-2 and TRBJ2-3): EAGVAQSPRYKIIEKRQSVAFWCNPISGHATLYWYQQILGQGPKLLIQFQNNGVVDDSQLPKDRFSAERLKGVDSTLKIQPAKLEDSAVYLCASSLGVSGTDTQYFGPGTRLTVL.

The table lists this clone with a few counts. CDR3 sequence: CASSSGLAGVGTQYF. The CDR3 nucleotides are TGTGCCAGCAGCTCGGGACTAGCGGGGGTGGGGACGCAGTATTTT. The rearrangement links TRBV7-8 to TRBJ2-3; 14 nucleotides align to TRBD2. The V gene's germline CDR1 is SGHVS and CDR2 FQNEAQ. The CDR3 is 15 residues long. The ends lost 4 bases at V and 9 bases at J; junction bases unmatched: 6.

This rearrangement joins TRBV15 to TRBJ1-1, with 8 bases lining up with TRBD1. The CDR3 spans 15 residues. CDR1 and CDR2 from the germline V gene are LNHNV and YYDKDF (reference sequence). V shed 4 bases and J 4 bases; nucleotides not matched to a gene: 8. The CDR3 region has the DNA TGTGCCACCAGCACGACAGGGGATTTTGGCACTGAAGCTTTCTTT. Protein sequence: CATSTTGDFGTEAFF. Drawing the rest from reference TRBV15 and TRBJ1-1, the complete variable domain is DAMVIQNPRYQVTQFGKPVTLSCSQTLNHNVMYWYQQKSSQAPKLLFHYYDKDFNNEADTPDNFQSRRPNTSFCFLDIRSPGLGDTAMYLCATSTTGDFGTEAFFGQGTRLTVV.

For this clone: At one end the junction does not follow the germline gene, possibly because of a read error. The chain has TRBV7-9 and TRBJ1-5, with TRBD1 matching 8 bases. The CDR3 has 15 residues. Germline V gives CDR1 SEHNR, CDR2 FQNEAQ (reference sequence). CDR3 coding DNA: TGTTCCAGCAGCTCCGGACAGGGAAGCAATCAGCCCCAGCATTTT. Protein product: CSSSSGQGSNQPQHF. Filled out from reference TRBV7-9 and TRBJ1-5, the complete variable domain reads DTGVSQNPRHKITKRGQNVTFRCDPISEHNRLYWYRQTLGQGPEFLTYFQNEAQLEKSRLLSDRFSAERPKGSFSTLEIQRTEQGDSAMYLCSSSSGQGSNQPQHFGDGTRLSIL.

This clone was counted between two and nine times. Other DNA sequences within the sample encode an identical CDR3. CDR3 region: CASSLDRAANSPLHF. CDR3 nucleotides: TGCGCCAGCAGCTTGGACAGGGCTGCTAATTCACCCCTCCACTTT. The V gene is TRBV5-1, the J gene TRBJ1-6; D is possibly TRBD1 (6 bases). The CDR3 length is 15 residues. V lost 0 bases to trimming and J lost 6 bases, with 10 bases between them. CDR1 is SGHRS, CDR2 YFSETQ, per germline.

The chain links TRBV30 to TRBJ1-1, with a tentative D call TRBD1 (6 bases). CDR1 and CDR2 from the germline V gene are GTSNPN and SVGIG (reference sequence). The CDR3 is made up of 13 amino acids. The V and J ends lost 1 base and 5 bases respectively, with 11 bases between them. CDR3 nucleotides: TGTGCCTGGAGTGAACAGGGAGGGACTGAAGCTTTCTTT. Translation: CAWSEQGGTEAFF.

The rearrangement joins TRBV29-1 to TRBJ2-5; the D gene is possibly TRBD1 (6 bases). Trimming took 3 bases from V and 3 from J, leaving 11 bases between them. This CDR3 has 13 amino acids. In germline, CDR1 is SQVTM, CDR2 ANQGSEA. The CDR3 here is CSVEAGVEETQYF. Here the CDR3 DNA reads TGCAGCGTTGAGGCAGGGGTGGAAGAGACCCAGTACTTC.

This sequence joins TRBV5-1 and TRBJ1-2; 11 nucleotides align to TRBD1. Germline V gives CDR1 SGHRS, CDR2 YFSETQ. V shed 5 bases and J 4 bases; nucleotides not matched to a gene: 4. The CDR3 has 14 amino acids. CDR3 in amino acids: CASSGDRGIYGYTF. DNA for the CDR3: TGCGCCAGCAGTGGGGACAGGGGGATCTATGGCTACACCTTC. The whole variable domain, filled in from reference TRBV5-1 and TRBJ1-2, reads KAGVTQTPRYLIKTRGQQVTLSCSPISGHRSVSWYQQTPGQGLQFLFEYFSETQRNKGNFPGRFSGRQFSNSRSEMNVSTLELGDSALYLCASSGDRGIYGYTFGSGTRLTVV.